The clone carrying this T cell receptor (beta chain) was counted between two and nine times. The antigen is unknown. MiXCR, run by TCRdb on the RT-PCR reads, gives a single entry per CDR3 protein. The sample carries 150,000 to 200,000 distinct CDR3 sequences, about a tenth recorded once. The sample comes from a study of response to subunit inactivated influenza vaccine. The study's findings and limits: The authors put forward the suggestion that each seasonal influenza vaccination may bring in only a limited number of new T cells.

The CDR3 is made up of 14 amino acids. Germline CDR1 and CDR2: SQVTM and ANQGSEA. Deletions cut 5 bases from V and 4 bases from J, with 16 bases between. The material was non-naive T cells sorted from PBMCs, obtained roughly 6 weeks after vaccination. This sequence joins TRBV29-1 and TRBJ2-3; TRBD1 or TRBD2 may be the D gene (6 bases each). The clonotype comes from a man in his fifties who received an inactivated influenza vaccine. In DNA form, the CDR3 reads TGCAGCGTTTTGGGGGGCGAGGTAGCAGATACGCAGTATTTT. Encoded protein: CSVLGGEVADTQYF.